These 17 T cell receptor beta chains originate from one sample sequenced in a study of T cells in Graves' hyperthyroidism and ophthalmopathy. Amplification of TCR beta CDR3 regions was performed using RNA transcripts as template. First-round RT-PCR targeting the TCR CDR3 was performed with the HTBI primer set. TCRdb reprocessed the multiplex PCR reads via MiXCR and lists one record per CDR3 protein. This sample has hundreds of thousands of distinct CDR3 sequences, with roughly 14% found just once. The specimen was blood. These receptors were collected from a woman aged 35 to 49 with Graves' ophthalmopathy.

This clonotype was seen repeatedly, ten times or more. The rearrangement uses TRBV28 and TRBJ2-7, with TRBD1 matching 7 bases. The CDR3 length is 14 residues. Germline CDR1 reads MDHEN; CDR2 reads SYDVKM. The trim removed 1 base at V and 5 bases at J, leaving 5 bases unmatched. The CDR3 protein is CASSLSDRTNEQYF. The CDR3 bases are TGTGCCAGCAGTTTATCGGACAGGACGAACGAGCAGTACTTC. The whole variable domain, remainder taken from reference TRBV28 and TRBJ2-7, is DVKVTQSSRYLVKRTGEKVFLECVQDMDHENMFWYRQDPGLGLRLIYFSYDVKMKEKGDIPEGYSVSREKKERFSLILESASTNQTSMYLCASSLSDRTNEQYFGPGTRLTVT.

This clonotype showed up many times. The V call is TRBV29-1, the J call TRBJ1-2; D gene unclear. This CDR3 region has 16 residues. V lost 3 bases and J lost 0, with 17 bases in between. Germline V CDR1 and CDR2: SQVTM, ANQGSEA. This CDR3 is CSVETRQALANYGYTF. The CDR3 DNA reads as TGCAGCGTTGAGACCCGGCAGGCCCTAGCTAACTATGGCTACACCTTC.

This clonotype was counted at least ten times. This chain links TRBV28 with TRBJ2-2; no reliable D call. Germline lookup yields CDR1 MDHEN and CDR2 SYDVKM. CDR3 length equals 11 residues. V was trimmed by 5 bases and J by 8 bases, leaving 6 bases between them. The CDR3 loop is CASSVRGELFF. The CDR3 nucleotides are TGTGCCAGCAGTGTACGGGGGGAGCTGTTTTTT.

The rearrangement joins TRBV6-2 or TRBV6-3 to TRBJ2-2; no firm D call. The CDR3 sequence is 17 residues long. The V gene's germline CDR1 is MNHEY and CDR2 SVGEGT. The V end lost 2 bases, the J end lost 3 bases, and 16 bases lay between the germline ends. CDR3 residues: CASSYELKNSYTGELFF. The CDR3 coding sequence is TGTGCCAGCAGTTACGAGCTAAAAAACTCGTACACCGGGGAGCTGTTTTTT.

Many counts were recorded for this clonotype. J is TRBJ2-7 and V is TRBV5-1; 9 bases are a match to TRBD1. The germline gives CDR1 SGHRS, CDR2 YFSETQ. CDR3 size: 16 residues. V was pared by 2 bases and J by 3 bases, with 9 bases of the junction left unmatched. Here the CDR3 DNA reads TGCGCCAGCAGCTTATCCCCCGGGACAGGGATCTACGAGCAGTACTTC. Translating it yields CASSLSPGTGIYEQYF. The variable domain in full, completed from reference TRBV5-1 and TRBJ2-7, reads KAGVTQTPRYLIKTRGQQVTLSCSPISGHRSVSWYQQTPGQGLQFLFEYFSETQRNKGNFPGRFSGRQFSNSRSEMNVSTLELGDSALYLCASSLSPGTGIYEQYFGPGTRLTVT.

This clonotype showed up just a few times. The chain joins TRBV12-3 or TRBV12-4 to TRBJ2-2; D gene ambiguous. The CDR3 consists of 13 residues. V was pared by 6 bases and J by 3 bases, with 8 bases between. The CDR3 nucleotides read TGTGCCAGCAGCCGAACCTACACCGGGGAGCTGTTTTTT. Translation gives CASSRTYTGELFF.

This clonotype has a count of ten or more. The gene calls are TRBV10-3 and TRBJ1-2; D remains ambiguous. The V end was cut by 0 bases, the J end by 0 bases, with 11 bases between. Germline CDR1 ENHRY, CDR2 SYGVKD. This CDR3 has 16 amino acids. For the CDR3, the DNA is TGTGCCATCAGTGAGTCGGGAGGGTGGACTAACTATGGCTACACCTTC. As protein: CAISESGGWTNYGYTF.

This clonotype was recorded at least ten times. V usage is TRBV28 and J usage is TRBJ1-2, with D possibly being TRBD1 (6 bases). The germline V gene has CDR1 MDHEN and CDR2 SYDVKM. V was cut by 10 bases and J by 7 bases, with 19 bases left in between. This CDR3 contains 13 residues. In DNA form, the CDR3 reads TGTGCCACCTGGGTGTCGGGGGCTCTTGGCTACACCTTC. Protein: CATWVSGALGYTF.

This clonotype was counted many times. Here the CDR3 reads CASEGIARPGELFF. The CDR3 nucleotides are TGTGCCAGCGAGGGCATAGCGAGGCCCGGGGAGCTGTTTTTT. The chain employs TRBV3-1 and TRBJ2-2; possibly TRBD2 for D (5 bases). Trimming stripped 8 bases from V and 6 bases from J, with 16 bases between. Germline assignment: CDR1 LGHDT and CDR2 YNNKEL (reference sequence). This CDR3 contains 14 residues.

This clonotype was seen more than once but under ten times. The chain uses TRBV3-1 and TRBJ2-2; D is unclear. V was trimmed by 0 bases and J by 5 bases, leaving 7 bases between them. CDR3 size: 14 residues. CDR1 and CDR2 from the germline V gene are LGHDT and YNNKEL (reference sequence). The CDR3 sequence: CASSQDSTTGELFF. For the CDR3, the DNA is TGTGCCAGCAGCCAAGACTCTACAACCGGGGAGCTGTTTTTT.

The chain recombines TRBV30 with TRBJ2-5; D is unresolved. V lost 4 bases and J lost 0, with 6 bases in between. Germline V gives CDR1 GTSNPN, CDR2 SVGIG (reference sequence). The CDR3 length is 12 residues. The CDR3 sequence: CAWTPYQETQYF. Written as DNA, the CDR3 is TGTGCCTGGACCCCCTACCAAGAGACCCAGTACTTC. Using reference TRBV30 and TRBJ2-5 for the parts outside the CDR3, the full variable domain is SQTIHQWPATLVQPVGSPLSLECTVEGTSNPNLYWYRQAAGRGLQLLFYSVGIGQISSEVPQNLSASRPQDRQFILSSKKLLLSDSGFYLCAWTPYQETQYFGPGTRLLVL.

This clonotype was observed many times. This chain uses TRBV6-1 with TRBJ1-5; TRBD1 is a possible D gene (5 bases). This CDR3 region has 14 residues. Germline V gene lookup returns CDR1 MNHNS and CDR2 SASEGT. V lost 7 bases to trimming and J lost 2 bases, with 12 bases between them. The CDR3 nucleotides are TGTGCCAGCATCCACTGGGGGGGCAATCAGCCCCAGCATTTT. This sequence encodes CASIHWGGNQPQHF.

This clonotype has only a few counts. This chain connects TRBV5-1 to TRBJ2-2, with a tentative D call TRBD1 (5 bases). Between the trimmed V and J ends, which lost 4 bases and 0 bases, there was a span of 13 bases. This CDR3 contains 16 residues. The germline gives CDR1 SGHRS, CDR2 YFSETQ. DNA of the CDR3: TGCGCCAGCAGCCCAAAGACAGACGCGAACACCGGGGAGCTGTTTTTT. Translated, it gives CASSPKTDANTGELFF.

The rearrangement links TRBV6-1 to TRBJ1-5, with D hard to call. This CDR3 is 15 amino acids long. V lost 7 bases and J 2 bases, leaving 15 bases between the germline ends. Germline CDR1 MNHNS, CDR2 SASEGT. The CDR3 DNA follows: TGTGCCAGCACCCCCCTAGGCCTCGGCAATCAGCCCCAGCATTTT. Its protein product is CASTPLGLGNQPQHF.

This clonotype occurred a few times. A much bigger clone sits one base away, suggesting this may be a read error. The chain combines TRBV6-1 with TRBJ1-1; D gene unclear. CDR1 is MNHNS, CDR2 SASEGT, per germline. V was cut by 6 bases and J by 3 bases, with 14 bases left in between. This CDR3 spans 14 amino acids. This CDR3 reads CASRWDNLDTEAFF. The CDR3, as DNA: TGTGCCAGCAGGTGGGATAATTTGGACACTGAAGCTTTCTTT.

This clonotype showed up many times. The rearrangement uses TRBV19 and TRBJ2-7, with 8 positions matching TRBD1. Trimming cost V 3 bases and J 6 bases; bases outside gene matches: 4. The CDR3 is 13 residues long. The germline V gene has CDR1 LNHDA and CDR2 SQIVND (reference sequence). The CDR3 DNA sequence: TGTGCCAGTAGTATTGAAACAGGGGGCGAGCAGTACTTC. As protein: CASSIETGGEQYF.

The chain uses TRBV18 and TRBJ2-2; TRBD1 is a possible D gene (6 bases). Per the germline V gene, CDR1 is KGHSH and CDR2 is LQKENI. This CDR3 has 12 residues. Trimming pared 10 bases from V and 4 bases from J, leaving 10 bases between. The CDR3 spells CATGARTGELFF. DNA for the CDR3: TGTGCCACAGGGGCGCGCACCGGGGAGCTGTTTTTT.